The 2 T cell receptor beta chains below come from one sample, sequenced in a study of blood T cell repertoires in COVID-19. Here immunoSEQ multiplex PCR was the method, and the copy in TCRdb shows in-frame clones only, minus some. The data show under 500,000 clones, approximately 90% seen once. Sequences were obtained from PBMCs or T cells enriched from blood (not recorded which). These receptors all stem from a woman aged 18-29 years with acute COVID-19.

The rearrangement joins TRBV27 to TRBJ1-5; the D gene is possibly TRBD1 (6 bases). V was shortened by 6 bases and J by 4 bases, with 13 bases between the two germline ends. This CDR3 is built from 14 residues. The germline V gene has CDR1 MNHEY and CDR2 SMNVEV (reference sequence). This chain's CDR3 is CASSRDIGNQPQHF. The CDR3 bases are TGTGCCAGCAGCCGGGACATTGGGAATCAGCCCCAGCATTTT.

The gene calls are TRBV7-9 and TRBJ2-7; the D is unclear. V was clipped by 4 bases and J by 3 bases, with 16 bases between them. The CDR3 is made up of 15 amino acids. Germline V gene data show CDR1 as SEHNR and CDR2 as FQNEAQ (reference sequence). The CDR3 sequence is CASSSPSARGYEQYF. The CDR3 DNA sequence: TGTGCCAGCAGCTCACCCAGCGCCCGCGGCTACGAGCAGTACTTC.